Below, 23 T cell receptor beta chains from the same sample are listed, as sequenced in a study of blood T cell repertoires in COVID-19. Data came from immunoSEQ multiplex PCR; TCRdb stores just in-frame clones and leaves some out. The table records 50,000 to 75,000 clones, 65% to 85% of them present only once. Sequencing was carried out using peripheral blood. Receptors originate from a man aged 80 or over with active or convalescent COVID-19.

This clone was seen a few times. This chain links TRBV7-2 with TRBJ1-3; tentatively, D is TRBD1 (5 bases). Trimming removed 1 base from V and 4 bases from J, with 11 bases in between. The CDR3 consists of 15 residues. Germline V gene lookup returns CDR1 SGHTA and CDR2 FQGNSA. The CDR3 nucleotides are TGTGCCAGCAGCTTAGTGTCAGGGTTCGGAAACACCATATATTTT. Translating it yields CASSLVSGFGNTIYF.

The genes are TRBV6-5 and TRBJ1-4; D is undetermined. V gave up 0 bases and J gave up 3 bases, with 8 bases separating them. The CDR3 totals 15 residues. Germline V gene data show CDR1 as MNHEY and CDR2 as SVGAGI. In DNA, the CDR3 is TGTGCCAGCAGTTACTCATACAGACCTAATGAAAAACTGTTTTTT. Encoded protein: CASSYSYRPNEKLFF.

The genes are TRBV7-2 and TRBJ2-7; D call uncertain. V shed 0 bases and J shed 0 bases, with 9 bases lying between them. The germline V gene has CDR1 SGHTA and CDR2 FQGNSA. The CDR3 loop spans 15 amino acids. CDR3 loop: CASSLAAKSSYEQYF. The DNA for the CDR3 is TGTGCCAGCAGCTTAGCGGCCAAAAGCTCCTACGAGCAGTACTTC.

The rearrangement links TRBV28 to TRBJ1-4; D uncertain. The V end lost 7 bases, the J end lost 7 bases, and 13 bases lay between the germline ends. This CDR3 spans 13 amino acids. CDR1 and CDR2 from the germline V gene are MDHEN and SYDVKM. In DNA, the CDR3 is TGTGCCAGCATGGTCGGCGGTAGTGAAAAACTGTTTTTT. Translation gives CASMVGGSEKLFF.

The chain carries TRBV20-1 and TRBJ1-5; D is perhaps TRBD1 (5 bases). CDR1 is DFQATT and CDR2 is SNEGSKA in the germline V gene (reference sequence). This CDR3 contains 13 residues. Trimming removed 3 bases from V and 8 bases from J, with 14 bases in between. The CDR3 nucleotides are TGCAGTGCTAGTAGCAGGGTAGGTGAGCCCCAGCATTTT. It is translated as CSASSRVGEPQHF.

The CDR3 bases are TGTGCCAGCAGTGATATCACTGAGGACACTGAAGCTTTCTTT. Protein: CASSDITEDTEAFF. This chain links TRBV2 with TRBJ1-1; D not resolved. V dropped 3 bases and J dropped 3 bases, with 11 bases sitting between them. The germline V gene encodes CDR1 SNHLY and CDR2 FYNNEI. The length of the CDR3 is 14 residues.

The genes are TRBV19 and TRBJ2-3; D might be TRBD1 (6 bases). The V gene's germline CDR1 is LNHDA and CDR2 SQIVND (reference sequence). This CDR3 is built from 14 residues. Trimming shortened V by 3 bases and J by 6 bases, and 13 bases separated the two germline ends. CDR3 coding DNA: TGTGCCAGTAGTATGAGGGGGAGTCTGGATACGCAGTATTTT. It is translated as CASSMRGSLDTQYF.

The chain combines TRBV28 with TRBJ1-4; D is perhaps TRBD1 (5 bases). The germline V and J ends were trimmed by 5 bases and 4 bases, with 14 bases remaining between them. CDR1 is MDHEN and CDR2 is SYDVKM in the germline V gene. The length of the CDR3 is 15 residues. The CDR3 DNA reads TGTGCCAGCAGTCTGGCAGGGAGGGATAATGAAAAACTGTTTTTT. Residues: CASSLAGRDNEKLFF.

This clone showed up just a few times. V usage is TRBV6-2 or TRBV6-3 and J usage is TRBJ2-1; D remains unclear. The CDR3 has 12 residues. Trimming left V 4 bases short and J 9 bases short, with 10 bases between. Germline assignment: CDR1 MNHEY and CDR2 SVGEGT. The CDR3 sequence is CASSSRIGEQFF. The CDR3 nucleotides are TGTGCCAGCAGTTCTCGCATCGGTGAGCAGTTCTTC.

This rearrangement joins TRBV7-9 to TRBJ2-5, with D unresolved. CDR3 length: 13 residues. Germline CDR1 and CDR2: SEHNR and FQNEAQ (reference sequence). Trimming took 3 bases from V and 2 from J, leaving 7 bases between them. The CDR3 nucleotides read TGTGCCAGCAGCTTCTCCCCTCAAGAGACCCAGTACTTC. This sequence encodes CASSFSPQETQYF. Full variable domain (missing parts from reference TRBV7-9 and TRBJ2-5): DTGVSQNPRHKITKRGQNVTFRCDPISEHNRLYWYRQTLGQGPEFLTYFQNEAQLEKSRLLSDRFSAERPKGSFSTLEIQRTEQGDSAMYLCASSFSPQETQYFGPGTRLLVL.

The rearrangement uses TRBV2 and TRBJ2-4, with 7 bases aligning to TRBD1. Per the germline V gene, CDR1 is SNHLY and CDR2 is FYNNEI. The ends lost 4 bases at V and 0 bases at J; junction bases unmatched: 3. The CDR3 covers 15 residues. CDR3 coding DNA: TGTGCCAGCAGTGGTAAGGGGGCAGCCAAAAACATTCAGTACTTC. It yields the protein CASSGKGAAKNIQYF.

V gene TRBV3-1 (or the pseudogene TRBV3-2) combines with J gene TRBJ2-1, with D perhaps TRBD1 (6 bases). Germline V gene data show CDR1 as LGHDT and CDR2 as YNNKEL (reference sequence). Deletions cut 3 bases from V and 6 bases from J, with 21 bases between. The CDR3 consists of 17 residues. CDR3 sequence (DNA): TGTGCCAGCAGCCAGGTCCAGGGGTTAACGAAGGTCAATGAGCAGTTCTTC. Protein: CASSQVQGLTKVNEQFF.

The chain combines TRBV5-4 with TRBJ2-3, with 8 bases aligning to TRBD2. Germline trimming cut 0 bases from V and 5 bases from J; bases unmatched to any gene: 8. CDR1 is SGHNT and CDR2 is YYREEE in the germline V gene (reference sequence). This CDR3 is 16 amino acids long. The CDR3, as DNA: TGTGCCAGCAGCTTGGTCCCGGGAGGGCGAGGAGATACGCAGTATTTT. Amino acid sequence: CASSLVPGGRGDTQYF.

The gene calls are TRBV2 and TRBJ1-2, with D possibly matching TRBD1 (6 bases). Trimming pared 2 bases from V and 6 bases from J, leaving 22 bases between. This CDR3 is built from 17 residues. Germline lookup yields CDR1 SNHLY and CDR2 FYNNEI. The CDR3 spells CASSEPFRTGPTDGYTF. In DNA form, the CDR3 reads TGTGCCAGCAGTGAACCTTTTCGCACAGGGCCCACGGATGGCTACACCTTC. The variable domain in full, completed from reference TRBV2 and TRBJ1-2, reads EPEVTQTPSHQVTQMGQEVILRCVPISNHLYFYWYRQILGQKVEFLVSFYNNEISEKSEIFDDQFSVERPDGSNFTLKIRSTKLEDSAMYFCASSEPFRTGPTDGYTFGSGTRLTVV.

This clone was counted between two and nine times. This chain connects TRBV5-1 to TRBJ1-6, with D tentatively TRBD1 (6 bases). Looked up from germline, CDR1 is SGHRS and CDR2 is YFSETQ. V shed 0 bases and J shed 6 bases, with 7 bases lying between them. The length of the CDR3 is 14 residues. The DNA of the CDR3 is TGCGCCAGCAGCTTGGGAGGGGGTAATTCACCCCTCCACTTT. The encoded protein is CASSLGGGNSPLHF.

The CDR3 region is CASSIDPGLVRNEQFF. CDR3 coding DNA: TGTGCCAGTAGTATAGATCCCGGACTAGTTCGCAATGAGCAGTTCTTC. V usage is TRBV19 and J usage is TRBJ2-1, with 7 bases matching TRBD2. CDR3 size: 16 residues. The germline gives CDR1 LNHDA, CDR2 SQIVND (reference sequence). V lost 0 bases to trimming and J lost 6 bases; unmatched junction nucleotides: 8.

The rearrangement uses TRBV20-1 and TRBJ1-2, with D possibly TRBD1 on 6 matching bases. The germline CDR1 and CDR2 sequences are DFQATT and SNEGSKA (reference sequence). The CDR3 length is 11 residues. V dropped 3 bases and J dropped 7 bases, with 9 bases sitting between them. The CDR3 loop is CSASTRGGYTF. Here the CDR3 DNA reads TGCAGTGCTAGCACCAGGGGTGGCTACACCTTC.

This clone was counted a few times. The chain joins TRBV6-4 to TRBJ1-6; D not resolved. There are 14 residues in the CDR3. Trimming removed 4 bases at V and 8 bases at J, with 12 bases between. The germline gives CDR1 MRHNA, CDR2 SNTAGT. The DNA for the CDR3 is TGTGCCAGCAGTGTAGGAGGGAGAGATTCACCCCTCCACTTT. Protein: CASSVGGRDSPLHF.

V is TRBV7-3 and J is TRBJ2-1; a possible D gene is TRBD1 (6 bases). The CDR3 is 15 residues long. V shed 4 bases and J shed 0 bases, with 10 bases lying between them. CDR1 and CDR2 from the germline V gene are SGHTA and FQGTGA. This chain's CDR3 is CASSSDSSSYNEQFF. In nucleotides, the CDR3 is TGTGCCAGCAGCTCGGACAGCAGCTCCTACAATGAGCAGTTCTTC.

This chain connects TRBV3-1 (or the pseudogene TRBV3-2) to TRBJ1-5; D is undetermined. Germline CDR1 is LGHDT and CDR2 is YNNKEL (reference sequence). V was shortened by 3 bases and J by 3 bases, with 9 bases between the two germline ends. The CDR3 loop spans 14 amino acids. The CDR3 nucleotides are TGTGCCAGCAGCCACCGCGGGAACAATCAGCCCCAGCATTTT. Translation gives CASSHRGNNQPQHF.

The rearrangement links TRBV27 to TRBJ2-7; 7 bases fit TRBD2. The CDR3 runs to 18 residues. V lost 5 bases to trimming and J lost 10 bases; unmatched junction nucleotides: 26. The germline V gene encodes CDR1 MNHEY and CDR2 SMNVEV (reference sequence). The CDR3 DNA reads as TGTGCCAGCAGTCTGGAGCCGGGGAGGAGCGGGGACTTTACGAGCCAGTACTTC. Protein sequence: CASSLEPGRSGDFTSQYF.

The DNA for the CDR3 is TGTGCCAGTTCTAGTCCCCCCGAAGACAGGGGTTCCTACGAGCAGTACTTC. Its translation is CASSSPPEDRGSYEQYF. J is TRBJ2-7 and V is TRBV19, with 8 bases aligning to TRBD1. J was trimmed by 1 base and V by 8 bases; bases with no gene match: 16. The CDR3 spans 17 residues. The germline CDR1 and CDR2 sequences are LNHDA and SQIVND (reference sequence).

CDR3 sequence: CASSQQGLDTEAFF. CDR3 DNA sequence: TGTGCCAGCAGCCAACAGGGGTTGGACACTGAAGCTTTCTTT. The chain has TRBV11-2 and TRBJ1-1, with 7 bases matching TRBD1. CDR3 size: 14 residues. From germline, CDR1 is SGHAT and CDR2 FQNNGV. Trimming cost V 5 bases and J 3 bases; bases outside gene matches: 6.